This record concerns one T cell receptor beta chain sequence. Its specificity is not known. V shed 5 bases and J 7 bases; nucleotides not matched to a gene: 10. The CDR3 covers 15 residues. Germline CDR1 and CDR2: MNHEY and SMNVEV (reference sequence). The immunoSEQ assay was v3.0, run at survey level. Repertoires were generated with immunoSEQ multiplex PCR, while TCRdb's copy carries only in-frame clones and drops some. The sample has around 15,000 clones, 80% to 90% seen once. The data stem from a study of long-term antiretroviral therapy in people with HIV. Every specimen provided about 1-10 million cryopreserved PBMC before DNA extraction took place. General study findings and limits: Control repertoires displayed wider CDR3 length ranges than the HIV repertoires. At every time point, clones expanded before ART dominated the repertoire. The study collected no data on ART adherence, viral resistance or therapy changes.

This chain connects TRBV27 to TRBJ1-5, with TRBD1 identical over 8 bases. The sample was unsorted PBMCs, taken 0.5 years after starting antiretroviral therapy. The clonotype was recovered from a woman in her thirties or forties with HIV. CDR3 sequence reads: CASSQLQGGGQPQHF. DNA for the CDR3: TGTGCCAGCAGTCAGCTACAGGGGGGAGGGCAGCCCCAGCATTTT.